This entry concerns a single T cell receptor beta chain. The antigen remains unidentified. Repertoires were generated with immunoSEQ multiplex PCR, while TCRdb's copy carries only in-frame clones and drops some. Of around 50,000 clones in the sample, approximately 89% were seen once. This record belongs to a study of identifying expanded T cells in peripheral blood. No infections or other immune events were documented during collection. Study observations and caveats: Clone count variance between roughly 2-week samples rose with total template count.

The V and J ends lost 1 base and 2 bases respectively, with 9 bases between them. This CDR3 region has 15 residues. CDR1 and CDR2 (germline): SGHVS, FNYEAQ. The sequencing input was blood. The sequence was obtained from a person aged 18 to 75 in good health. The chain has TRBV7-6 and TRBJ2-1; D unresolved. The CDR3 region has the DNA TGTGCCAGCAGCTTAGAAGCTGGGGCCTACAATGAGCAGTTCTTC. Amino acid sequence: CASSLEAGAYNEQFF.